A single sample is the source of the 4 T cell receptor beta chains below, sequenced in a study of cytomegalovirus exposure and HLA in healthy donors. Primers: 60 Vbeta forward and 13 Jbeta reverse. Data came from immunoSEQ multiplex PCR; TCRdb stores just in-frame clones and leaves some out. The data hold 120,000 to 150,000 clones, with about 75% observed a single time. The sequenced sample was PBMCs. The source is a woman between 25 and 40 years old in good health and CMV-seronegative.

This clone appeared once. This sample includes further DNA sequences coding for the same CDR3. The chain uses TRBV18 and TRBJ2-5; D is ambiguous. The CDR3 spans 12 residues. V was trimmed by 0 bases and J by 4 bases, leaving 3 bases between them. The germline CDR1 and CDR2 sequences are KGHSH and LQKENI. The CDR3 reads CASSPPRETQYF. The CDR3 coding sequence is TGTGCCAGCTCACCACCCCGAGAGACCCAGTACTTC.

Here the CDR3 DNA reads TGTGCCAGCAGTCAGGGGGCAACTGAAGCTTTCTTT. Amino acid sequence: CASSQGATEAFF. The chain employs TRBV28 and TRBJ1-1, with 8 bases lining up with TRBD1. Germline assignment: CDR1 MDHEN and CDR2 SYDVKM. The CDR3 runs 12 residues. V lost 5 bases to trimming and J lost 5 bases; unmatched junction nucleotides: 1. Using reference TRBV28 and TRBJ1-1 for the parts outside the CDR3, the full variable domain is DVKVTQSSRYLVKRTGEKVFLECVQDMDHENMFWYRQDPGLGLRLIYFSYDVKMKEKGDIPEGYSVSREKKERFSLILESASTNQTSMYLCASSQGATEAFFGQGTRLTVV.

The gene calls are TRBV6-1 and TRBJ1-1, with a weak D call TRBD1 (5 bases). The germline V gene has CDR1 MNHNS and CDR2 SASEGT. V shed 3 bases and J shed 11 bases, with 13 bases lying between them. The CDR3 has 12 amino acids. The DNA of the CDR3 is TGTGCCAGCAGTGAGTTTCCAGGGAGGGCTTTCTTT. Encoded protein: CASSEFPGRAFF.

This clone appeared a single time. The genes are TRBV7-9 and TRBJ2-2, with no clear D. The CDR3 totals 16 residues. V was cut by 5 bases and J by 1 base, with 14 bases left in between. The germline CDR1 and CDR2 sequences are SEHNR and FQNEAQ (reference sequence). CDR3 DNA: TGTGCCAGCAGCCCCCAGCGCGGTTTGAACACCGGGGAGCTGTTTTTT. This encodes CASSPQRGLNTGELFF.